This T cell receptor (beta chain) is drawn from a study of cytomegalovirus exposure and HLA in healthy donors (TCRdb year 2017). Background on the whole study: According to a later analysis, the 110 or so validation repertoires were produced on the same platform as the roughly 720 repertoires of the first cohort. The aim of the study was to test whether cataloging public T cell receptors could identify signatures of past pathogen exposure. Along with the roughly 670-subject first cohort, a separate validation cohort of over a hundred different subjects was used. High-throughput TCR immunosequencing, statistical association of individual TCRs with disease status, and machine learning were combined to predict cytomegalovirus infection status.

Donors formed part of the validation cohort, which comprised about 130 subjects and was distinct from the first cohort of 666 subjects. As for this clone: No cognate antigen has been identified for it. Base qualities are not recorded, but no much larger clone differs from it by a single base.

The library was prepared using the immunoSEQ multiplex PCR assay. Per the original workflow: A statistical classification framework was built to diagnose cytomegalovirus status from the catalog of TCR beta chain sequences. TCRdb stores this immuneACCESS table with in-frame sequences only. Part of the clones is absent; in the studies checked, under half of the shortfall reflects unresolved V genes, and no reason is known for the rest. For V, J and clone size, that table is used; D and trimming come from the DNA. The sample records 200,000 to 300,000 clones, roughly 84% of which are singletons. The ten biggest clones cover about 12% of the sample. Results the study describes overall, beyond this receptor: The classifier was reported to diagnose cytomegalovirus status with high specificity and sensitivity in both the original and validation cohorts. In a later analysis, TCRs clustered in the first cohort were found to also tend to co-occur in the approximately 120 validation repertoires, with 85% to 95% of cluster scores above 0. All 120 or so repertoires were used to score co-occurrence in the validation cohort in a later analysis, because that analysis had no HLA typing for the cohort. The authors suggested that the approach could potentially be generalized to other disease states and immunological phenotypes. Three of the identified cytomegalovirus-associated TCR beta chains were confirmed in vitro to be specific for cytomegalovirus antigens. The study listed 170 or so TCR beta chains as associated with cytomegalovirus. While some public TCRs were present in many individuals, most TCR sequences turned up only very rarely across donors.

Based on the germline V gene, the CDR1 and CDR2 sequences are MGHRA and YSYEKL. At the junction V is shortened by 2 bases and J by 4 bases, with 23 bases in between. The CDR3, from cysteine to phenylalanine, totals 18 residues. The CDR3 DNA has 54 bases and is translated from base 1. The chain was built from TRBV4-1 and TRBJ1-2; TRBD1 is possibly the D segment (5 matching bases). The clonotype comes from a man aged 18 to 30 in good health and CMV-seropositive. The material sequenced was PBMCs. The CDR3 reads CASSQFPDLPQGGYGYTF. The bases are TGCGCCAGCAGCCAATTCCCCGACCTTCCCCAGGGAGGCTATGGCTACACCTTC.